The clone carrying this TCR beta chain was seen a few times. Its antigen is undetermined. CDR1 is SGHRS, CDR2 YFSETQ, per germline. This CDR3 has 15 residues. V trimming: 4 bases; J trimming: 5 bases; junction bases outside the gene matches: 8. This sample is part of a study of identical twins. Notes on the study in general: Weaker excess twin sharing was seen among beta out-of-frame sequences. The authors drew conclusions from cross-sectional statistical analysis rather than following the same donors.

TCRdb reprocessed the 5' RACE reads with MiXCR, giving one entry per CDR3 protein. The sample has about 730,000 distinct CDR3 sequences; roughly 20% are singletons. These data were also filed under a second study, of T cells expressing NK-cell markers. In that study: It was sorted CD3+CD56-NKG2C+, CD3+CD56+NKG2C- and CD3+CD56+NKG2C+ T cells that provided the TCR beta repertoires. Six or seven donors had dominant NKG2C+ clonotypes that comprised about 1.0-7.5% of their CD8+ T cells.

The chain combines TRBV5-1 with TRBJ2-4; TRBD2 matches 8 bases. The source of this sequence is a woman under 30 in good health. The specimen was PBMCs. CDR3 amino acids: CASSHREGRENIQYF. As DNA, the CDR3 is TGCGCCAGCAGCCACCGGGAGGGCAGGGAAAACATTCAGTACTTC.